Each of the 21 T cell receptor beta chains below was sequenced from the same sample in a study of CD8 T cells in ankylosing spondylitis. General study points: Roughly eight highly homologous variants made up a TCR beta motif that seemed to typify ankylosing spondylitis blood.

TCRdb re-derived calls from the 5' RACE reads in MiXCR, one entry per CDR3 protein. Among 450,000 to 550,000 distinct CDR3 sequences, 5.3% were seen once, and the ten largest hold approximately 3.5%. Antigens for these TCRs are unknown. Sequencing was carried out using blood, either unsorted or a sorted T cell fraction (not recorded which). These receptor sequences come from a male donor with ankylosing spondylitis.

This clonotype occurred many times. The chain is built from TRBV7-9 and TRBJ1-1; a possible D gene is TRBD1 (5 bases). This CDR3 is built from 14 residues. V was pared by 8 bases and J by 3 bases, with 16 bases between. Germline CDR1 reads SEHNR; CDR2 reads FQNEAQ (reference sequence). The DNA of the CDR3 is TGTGCCAGCCAATCGCAGGGCGGCGACACTGAAGCTTTCTTT. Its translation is CASQSQGGDTEAFF. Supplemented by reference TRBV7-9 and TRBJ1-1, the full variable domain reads DTGVSQNPRHKITKRGQNVTFRCDPISEHNRLYWYRQTLGQGPEFLTYFQNEAQLEKSRLLSDRFSAERPKGSFSTLEIQRTEQGDSAMYLCASQSQGGDTEAFFGQGTRLTVV.

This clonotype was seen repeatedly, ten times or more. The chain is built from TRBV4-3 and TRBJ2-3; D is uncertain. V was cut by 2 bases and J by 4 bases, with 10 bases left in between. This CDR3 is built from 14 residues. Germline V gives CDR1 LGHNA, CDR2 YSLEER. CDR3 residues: CASSQRPRADTQYF. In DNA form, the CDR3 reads TGCGCCAGCAGCCAACGTCCCCGGGCAGATACGCAGTATTTT.

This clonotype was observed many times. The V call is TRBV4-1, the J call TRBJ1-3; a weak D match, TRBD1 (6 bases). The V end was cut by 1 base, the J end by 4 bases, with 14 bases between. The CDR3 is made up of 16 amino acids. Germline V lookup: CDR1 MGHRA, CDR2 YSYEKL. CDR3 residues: CASSQVWGLSGNTIYF. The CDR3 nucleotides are TGCGCCAGCAGCCAAGTCTGGGGGCTATCGGGAAACACCATATATTTT.

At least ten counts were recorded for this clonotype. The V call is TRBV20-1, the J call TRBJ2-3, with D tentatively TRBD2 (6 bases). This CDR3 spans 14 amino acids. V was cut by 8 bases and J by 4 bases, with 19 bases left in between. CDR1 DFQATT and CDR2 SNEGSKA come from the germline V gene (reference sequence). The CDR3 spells CSPEGLGGADTQYF. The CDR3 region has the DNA TGCAGTCCCGAGGGGCTCGGGGGAGCAGATACGCAGTATTTT.

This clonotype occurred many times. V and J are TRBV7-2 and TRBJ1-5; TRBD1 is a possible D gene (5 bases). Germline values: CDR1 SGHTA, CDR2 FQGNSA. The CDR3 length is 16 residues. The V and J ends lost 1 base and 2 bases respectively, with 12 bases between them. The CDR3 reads CASSLVRGRGNQPQHF. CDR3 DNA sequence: TGTGCCAGCAGCTTAGTACGGGGGAGAGGCAATCAGCCCCAGCATTTT.

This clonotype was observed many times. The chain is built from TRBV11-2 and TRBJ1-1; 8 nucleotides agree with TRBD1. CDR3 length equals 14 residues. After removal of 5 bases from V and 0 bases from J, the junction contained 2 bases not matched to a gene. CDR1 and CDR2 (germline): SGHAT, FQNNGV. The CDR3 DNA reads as TGTGCCAGCAGCCAGGGGGCGGTGAACACTGAAGCTTTCTTT. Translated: CASSQGAVNTEAFF.

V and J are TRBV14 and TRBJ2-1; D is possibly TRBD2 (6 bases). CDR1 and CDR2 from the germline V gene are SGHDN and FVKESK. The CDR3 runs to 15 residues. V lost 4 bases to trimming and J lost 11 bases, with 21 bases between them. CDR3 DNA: TGTGCCAGCAGCCCTAATTGGGCGGGGCCCGGTAAGCAGTTCTTC. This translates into CASSPNWAGPGKQFF.

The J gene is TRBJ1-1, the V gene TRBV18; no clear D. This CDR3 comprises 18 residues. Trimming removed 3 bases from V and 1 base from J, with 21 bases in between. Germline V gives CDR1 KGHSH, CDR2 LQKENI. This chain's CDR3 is CASSPILTPYEGNTEAFF. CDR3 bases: TGTGCCAGCTCACCTATACTAACCCCTTATGAGGGGAACACTGAAGCTTTCTTT.

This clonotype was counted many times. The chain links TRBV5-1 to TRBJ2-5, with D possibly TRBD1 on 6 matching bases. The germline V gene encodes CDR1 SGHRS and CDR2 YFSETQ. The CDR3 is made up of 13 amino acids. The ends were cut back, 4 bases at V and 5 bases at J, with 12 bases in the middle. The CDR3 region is CASSLTGLETQYF. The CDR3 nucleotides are TGCGCCAGCAGCCTAACAGGGCTGGAGACCCAGTACTTC. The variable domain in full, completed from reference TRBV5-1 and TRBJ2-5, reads KAGVTQTPRYLIKTRGQQVTLSCSPISGHRSVSWYQQTPGQGLQFLFEYFSETQRNKGNFPGRFSGRQFSNSRSEMNVSTLELGDSALYLCASSLTGLETQYFGPGTRLLVL.

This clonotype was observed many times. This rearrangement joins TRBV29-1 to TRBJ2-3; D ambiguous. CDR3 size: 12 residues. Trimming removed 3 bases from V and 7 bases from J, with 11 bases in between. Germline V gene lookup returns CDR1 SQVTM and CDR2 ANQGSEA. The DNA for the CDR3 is TGCAGCGTTGAGAAGAGGATAAATACGCAGTATTTT. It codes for CSVEKRINTQYF.

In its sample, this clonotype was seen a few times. CDR3 DNA sequence: TGCAGTGCCGGAGAGTTGGGGGTACGATTTGAGCAGTACTTC. Its protein product is CSAGELGVRFEQYF. The rearrangement uses TRBV20-1 and TRBJ2-7; either TRBD1 or TRBD2 may supply D (5 bases each). The CDR3 covers 14 residues. Trimming cost V 6 bases and J 7 bases, with 22 bases left between them. Germline CDR1 DFQATT, CDR2 SNEGSKA (reference sequence).

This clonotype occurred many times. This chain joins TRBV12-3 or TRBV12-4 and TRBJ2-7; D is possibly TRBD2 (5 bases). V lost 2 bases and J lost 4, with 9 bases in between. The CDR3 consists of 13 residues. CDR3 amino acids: CASSLKDWYEQYF. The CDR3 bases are TGTGCCAGCAGTTTAAAGGACTGGTACGAGCAGTACTTC.

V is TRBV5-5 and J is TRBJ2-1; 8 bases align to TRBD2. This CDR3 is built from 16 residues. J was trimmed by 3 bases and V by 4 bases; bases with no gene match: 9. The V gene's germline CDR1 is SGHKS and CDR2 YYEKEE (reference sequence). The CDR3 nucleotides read TGTGCCAGCAGCAGGAACCCCGGGGGGGGCTACAATGAGCAGTTCTTC. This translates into CASSRNPGGGYNEQFF.

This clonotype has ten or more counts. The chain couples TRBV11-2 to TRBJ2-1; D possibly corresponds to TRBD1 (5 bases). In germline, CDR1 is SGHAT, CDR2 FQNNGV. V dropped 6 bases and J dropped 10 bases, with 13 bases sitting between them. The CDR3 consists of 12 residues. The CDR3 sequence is CASRKGVLEQFF. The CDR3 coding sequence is TGTGCCAGCAGGAAAGGGGTCCTGGAGCAGTTCTTC.

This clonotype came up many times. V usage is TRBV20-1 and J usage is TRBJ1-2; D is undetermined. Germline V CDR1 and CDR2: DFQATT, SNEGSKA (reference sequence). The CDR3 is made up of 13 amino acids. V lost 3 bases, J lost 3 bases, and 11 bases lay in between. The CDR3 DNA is TGCAGTGCTAGTGGGTCCCTCGACTATGGCTACACCTTC. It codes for CSASGSLDYGYTF.

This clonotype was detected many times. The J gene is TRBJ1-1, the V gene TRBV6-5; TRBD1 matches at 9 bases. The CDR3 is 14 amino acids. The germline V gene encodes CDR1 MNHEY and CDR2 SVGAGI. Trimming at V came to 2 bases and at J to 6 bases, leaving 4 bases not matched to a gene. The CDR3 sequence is CASSYDRGTAEAFF. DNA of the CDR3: TGTGCCAGCAGTTACGACAGGGGGACGGCTGAAGCTTTCTTT.

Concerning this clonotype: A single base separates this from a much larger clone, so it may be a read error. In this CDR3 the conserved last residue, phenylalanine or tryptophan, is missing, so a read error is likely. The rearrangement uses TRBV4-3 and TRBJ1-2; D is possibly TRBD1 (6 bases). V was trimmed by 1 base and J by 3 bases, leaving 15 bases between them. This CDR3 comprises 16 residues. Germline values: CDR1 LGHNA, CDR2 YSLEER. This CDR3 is CASSQGGDIGYYGYTL. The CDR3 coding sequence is TGCGCCAGCAGCCAAGGAGGGGACATCGGATACTATGGCTACACCCTC.

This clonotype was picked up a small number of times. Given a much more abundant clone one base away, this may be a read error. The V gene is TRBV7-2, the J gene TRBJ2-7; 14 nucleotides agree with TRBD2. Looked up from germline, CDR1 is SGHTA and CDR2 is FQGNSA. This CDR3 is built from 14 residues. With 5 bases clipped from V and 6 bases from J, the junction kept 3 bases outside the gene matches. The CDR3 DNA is TGTGCCAGCAGCCCGGGACTAGCGGGAGCCGAGCAGTACTTC. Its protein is CASSPGLAGAEQYF.

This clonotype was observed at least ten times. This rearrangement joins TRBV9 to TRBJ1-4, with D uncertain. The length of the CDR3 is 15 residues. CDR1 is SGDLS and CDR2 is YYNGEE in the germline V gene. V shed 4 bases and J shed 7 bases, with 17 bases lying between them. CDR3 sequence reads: CASSQAGGRVEKLFF. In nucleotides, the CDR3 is TGTGCCAGCAGCCAAGCGGGAGGGCGGGTTGAAAAACTGTTTTTT. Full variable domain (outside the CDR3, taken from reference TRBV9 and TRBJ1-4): DSGVTQTPKHLITATGQRVTLRCSPRSGDLSVYWYQQSLDQGLQFLIQYYNGEERAKGNILERFSAQQFPDLHSELNLSSLELGDSALYFCASSQAGGRVEKLFFGSGTQLSVL.

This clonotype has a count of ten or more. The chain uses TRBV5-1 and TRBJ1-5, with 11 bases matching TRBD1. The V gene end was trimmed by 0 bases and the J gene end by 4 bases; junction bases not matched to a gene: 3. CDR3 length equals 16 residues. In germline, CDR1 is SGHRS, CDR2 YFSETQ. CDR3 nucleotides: TGCGCCAGCAGCTTGGGAGGGGACAGGGGGAATCAGCCCCAGCATTTT. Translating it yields CASSLGGDRGNQPQHF.

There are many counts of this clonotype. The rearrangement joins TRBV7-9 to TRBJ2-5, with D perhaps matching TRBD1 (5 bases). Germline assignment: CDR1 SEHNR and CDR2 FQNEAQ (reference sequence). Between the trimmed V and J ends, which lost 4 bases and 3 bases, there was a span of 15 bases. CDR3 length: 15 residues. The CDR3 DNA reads TGTGCCAGCAGCTACGGACACCTCGAGGAAGAGACCCAGTACTTC. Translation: CASSYGHLEEETQYF.